The 12 T cell receptor beta chains reported below all come from one sample, sequenced in a study. Adaptor-ligated barcode primers were used to amplify TRBV12-4/TRBJ1-2 clonotypes. TCRdb passed the multiplex PCR reads through MiXCR, listing each CDR3 protein once. The data hold several hundred distinct CDR3 sequences, with more than 5% observed a single time. Tregs were sorted as CD4+CD25+CD127-/low cells. Sample: tumor-infiltrating Tregs sorted from the breast tumor. These receptors were taken from a female donor with breast cancer.

This clonotype is classed as medium-sized (0.01 to 0.1%). The V and J genes are TRBV12-3 or TRBV12-4 and TRBJ1-2; D unclear. Trimming shortened V by 5 bases and J by 4 bases, and 11 bases separated the two germline ends. This CDR3 region has 13 residues. The chain's CDR3 is CASSIRERYGYTF. DNA of the CDR3: TGTGCCAGCAGTATCCGGGAGCGCTATGGCTACACCTTC.

This chain's CDR3 is CASSAQGHYGYTF. CDR3 nucleotides: TGTGCCAGCAGTGCACAGGGCCACTATGGCTACACCTTC. The chain joins TRBV12-3 or TRBV12-4 to TRBJ1-2, with TRBD1 as a possible D gene (6 bases). Trimming took 5 bases from V and 3 from J, leaving 10 bases between them. This CDR3 contains 13 residues.

Judged by abundance, this clonotype is medium-sized. The rearrangement joins TRBV12-3 or TRBV12-4 to TRBJ1-2, with D uncertain. The V and J ends lost 2 bases and 4 bases respectively, with 8 bases between them. The CDR3 is made up of 13 amino acids. The DNA for the CDR3 is TGTGCCAGCAGTTTACAGCTAACCTATGGCTACACCTTC. Its translation is CASSLQLTYGYTF.

This clonotype is medium-sized (0.01 to 0.1%) within its sample. The V call is TRBV12-3 or TRBV12-4, the J call TRBJ1-2; D unresolved. Trimming shortened V by 2 bases and J by 4 bases, and 8 bases separated the two germline ends. There are 13 residues in the CDR3. DNA of the CDR3: TGTGCCAGCAGTTTACTGTATGCCTATGGCTACACCTTC. Amino acid sequence: CASSLLYAYGYTF.

This clonotype came up many times. This chain joins TRBV12-3 or TRBV12-4 and TRBJ1-2; no clear D gene. The V end was cut by 6 bases, the J end by 4 bases, with 9 bases between. This CDR3 region has 12 residues. The DNA of the CDR3 is TGTGCCAGCAGGTCAGTCCTCTATGGCTACACCTTC. It codes for CASRSVLYGYTF.

There are many counts of this clonotype. The chain is built from TRBV12-3 or TRBV12-4 and TRBJ1-2, with D perhaps matching TRBD1 (5 bases). CDR3 size: 12 residues. Deletions cut 5 bases from V and 5 bases from J, with 9 bases between. The CDR3 loop reads CASSRDRYGYTF. CDR3 DNA: TGTGCCAGCAGTCGGGACCGATATGGCTACACCTTC.

By share, this clonotype counts as medium-sized (0.01 to 0.1%). The chain uses TRBV12-3 or TRBV12-4 and TRBJ1-2; D is undetermined. Trimming took 7 bases from V and 5 from J, leaving 11 bases between them. The length of the CDR3 is 12 residues. CDR3 DNA sequence: TGTGCCAGCAAGTCGAACTCTTATGGCTACACCTTC. Amino acids: CASKSNSYGYTF.

This clonotype was seen ten or more times. J is TRBJ1-2 and V is TRBV12-3 or TRBV12-4; tentatively, D is TRBD1 (6 bases). CDR3 length equals 13 residues. The V end lost 6 bases, the J end lost 4 bases, and 12 bases lay between the germline ends. The CDR3 coding sequence is TGTGCCAGCAGGGCCGACAGGTCCTATGGCTACACCTTC. It specifies CASRADRSYGYTF.

This clonotype appeared many times. The J gene is TRBJ1-2, the V gene TRBV12-3 or TRBV12-4; D uncertain. This CDR3 is 14 amino acids long. The germline V and J ends were trimmed by 5 bases and 8 bases, with 18 bases remaining between them. DNA of the CDR3: TGTGCCAGCAGTGACCGTCGCAGGTATCCCGGCTACACCTTC. This sequence encodes CASSDRRRYPGYTF.

This clonotype ranks as medium-sized (0.01 to 0.1%). The chain has TRBV12-3 or TRBV12-4 and TRBJ1-2; D possibly corresponds to TRBD1 (6 bases). The ends were cut back, 7 bases at V and 0 bases at J, with 15 bases in the middle. This CDR3 has 15 residues. The CDR3 reads CASTIYDRSNYGYTF. The CDR3 DNA reads TGTGCCAGCACCATTTATGACAGGTCTAACTATGGCTACACCTTC.

This clonotype is medium-sized by share. V is TRBV12-3 or TRBV12-4 and J is TRBJ1-2, with D possibly matching TRBD1 (5 bases). Trimming removed 7 bases from V and 0 bases from J, with 12 bases in between. CDR3 length: 14 residues. DNA of the CDR3: TGTGCCAGCACTCCAGGGTTATCTAACTATGGCTACACCTTC. Translation gives CASTPGLSNYGYTF.

The chain recombines TRBV12-3 or TRBV12-4 with TRBJ1-2; D is unclear. V lost 0 bases, J lost 8 bases, and 10 bases lay in between. The CDR3 is 13 amino acids. In nucleotides, the CDR3 is TGTGCCAGCAGTTTAGCTGGGAGGAGGGGCTACACCTTC. It yields the protein CASSLAGRRGYTF.